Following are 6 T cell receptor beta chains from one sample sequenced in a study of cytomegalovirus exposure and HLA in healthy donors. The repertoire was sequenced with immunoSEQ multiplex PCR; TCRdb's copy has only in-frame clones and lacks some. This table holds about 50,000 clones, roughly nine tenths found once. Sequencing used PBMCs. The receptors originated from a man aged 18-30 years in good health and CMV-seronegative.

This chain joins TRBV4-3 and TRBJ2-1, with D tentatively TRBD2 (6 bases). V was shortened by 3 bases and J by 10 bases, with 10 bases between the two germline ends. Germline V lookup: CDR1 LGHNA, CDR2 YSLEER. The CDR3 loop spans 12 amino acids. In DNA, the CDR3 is TGCGCCAGCAGCCACGAAGGACTAGAGCAGTTCTTC. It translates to CASSHEGLEQFF.

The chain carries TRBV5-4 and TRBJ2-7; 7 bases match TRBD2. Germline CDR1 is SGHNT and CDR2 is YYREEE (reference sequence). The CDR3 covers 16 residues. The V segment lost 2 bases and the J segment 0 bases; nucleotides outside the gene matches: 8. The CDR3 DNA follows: TGTGCCAGCAGCTTTTTTGGGGGAGGGACCTCCTACGAGCAGTACTTC. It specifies CASSFFGGGTSYEQYF. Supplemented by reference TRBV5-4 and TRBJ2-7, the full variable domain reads ETGVTQSPTHLIKTRGQQVTLRCSSQSGHNTVSWYQQALGQGPQFIFQYYREEENGRGNFPPRFSGLQFPNYSSELNVNALELDDSALYLCASSFFGGGTSYEQYFGPGTRLTVT.

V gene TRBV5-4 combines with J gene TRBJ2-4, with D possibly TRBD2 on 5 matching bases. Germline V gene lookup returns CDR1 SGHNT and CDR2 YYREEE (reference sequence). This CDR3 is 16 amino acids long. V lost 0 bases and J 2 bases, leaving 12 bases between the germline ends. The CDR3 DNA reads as TGTGCCAGCAGCTTGGCCGGGTCGGGAACCAAAAACATTCAGTACTTC. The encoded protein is CASSLAGSGTKNIQYF.

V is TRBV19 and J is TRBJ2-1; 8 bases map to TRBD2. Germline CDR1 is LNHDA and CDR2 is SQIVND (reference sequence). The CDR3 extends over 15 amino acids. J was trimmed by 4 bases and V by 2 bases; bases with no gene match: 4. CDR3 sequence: CASSIRAGAYNEQFF. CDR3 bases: TGTGCCAGTAGTATAAGAGCGGGAGCATACAATGAGCAGTTCTTC.

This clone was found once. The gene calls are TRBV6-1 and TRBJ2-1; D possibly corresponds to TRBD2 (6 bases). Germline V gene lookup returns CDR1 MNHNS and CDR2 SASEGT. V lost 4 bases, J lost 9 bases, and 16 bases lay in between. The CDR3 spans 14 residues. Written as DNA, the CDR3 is TGTGCCAGCAGTGGAAGCGGGCCGTTCGGTGAGCAGTTCTTC. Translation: CASSGSGPFGEQFF.

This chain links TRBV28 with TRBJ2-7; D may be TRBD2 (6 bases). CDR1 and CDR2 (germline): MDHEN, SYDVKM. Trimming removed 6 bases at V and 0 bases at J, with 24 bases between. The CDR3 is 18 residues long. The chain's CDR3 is CASSTPSRGSSSSYEQYF. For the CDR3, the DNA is TGTGCCAGCAGCACGCCCTCGCGGGGCAGCTCGAGCTCCTACGAGCAGTACTTC. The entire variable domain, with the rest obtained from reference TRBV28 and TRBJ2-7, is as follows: DVKVTQSSRYLVKRTGEKVFLECVQDMDHENMFWYRQDPGLGLRLIYFSYDVKMKEKGDIPEGYSVSREKKERFSLILESASTNQTSMYLCASSTPSRGSSSSYEQYFGPGTRLTVT.